Listed below are T cell receptor beta chains from one sample, sequenced in a study of blood T cell repertoires in COVID-19. TCRdb keeps only in-frame clones here, not all; method: immunoSEQ multiplex PCR. The repertoire holds hundreds of thousands of clones, with around 90% as singletons. The sequencing input was peripheral blood. The origin of the receptors is a man aged 55 to 70 with COVID-19, enrolled during active disease. Each CDR3 is given with its conserved first and last residue. Fields, in order: clone size, J gene, D gene, V gene, CDR3 DNA, CDR3 protein. A D gene is named only where the DNA matches it firmly. Size tells how often a clone was seen (once, few, many) or the class of an expanded clone, and some rows leave it out.

few	TRBJ2-7	TRBD2	TRBV3-1/TRBV3-2	TGTGCCAGCAGCCCCCGTAGCGGGAGATCCTACGAGCAGTACTTC	CASSPRSGRSYEQYF
.	TRBJ1-2	.	TRBV19	TGTGCCAGTAGTATCGAACAGAACTATGGCTACACCTTC	CASSIEQNYGYTF
.	TRBJ2-2	.	TRBV6-6	TGTGCCAGCAGCCGTGGTGGAGGGACCGACACCGGGGAGCTGTTTTTT	CASSRGGGTDTGELFF
.	TRBJ1-1	.	TRBV2	TGTGCCAGCAGTCCCCTAATGAACACTGAAGCTTTCTTT	CASSPLMNTEAFF
.	TRBJ1-1	.	TRBV29-1	TGCAGCGTTGAAGGGCAGACGGGCACTGAAGCTTTCTTT	CSVEGQTGTEAFF
.	TRBJ1-5	.	TRBV5-1	TGCGCCAGCAGCCCCGGACAGAATAGCAATCAGCCCCAGCATTTT	CASSPGQNSNQPQHF
.	TRBJ1-6	.	TRBV10-3	TGTGCCATCAGTCCTGATCCGGGACTACAATATTCACCCCTCCACTTT	CAISPDPGLQYSPLHF
.	TRBJ1-6	.	TRBV9	TGTGCCAGCAGCGTAGGATCCGCGAGCTCCTATAATTCACCCCTCCACTTT	CASSVGSASSYNSPLHF
.	TRBJ2-7	.	TRBV3-1/TRBV3-2	TGTGCCAGCACAGTCAGGGGCACCTACGAGCAGTACTTC	CASTVRGTYEQYF
.	TRBJ2-7	TRBD2	TRBV7-9	TGTGCCAGCAGCCCCGGACTAGCGGGCCGCTCCTACGAGCAGTACTTC	CASSPGLAGRSYEQYF
once	TRBJ2-1	.	TRBV7-9	TGTGCCAGCAGCTTAAAGACAGAACTCCACAATGAGCAGTTCTTC	CASSLKTELHNEQFF
.	TRBJ2-1	TRBD2	TRBV19	TGTGCCAGTAGTAGCTTGGGTGAGATAGCGGGAGGGCCTGGGACCTACAATGAGCAGTTCTTC	CASSSLGEIAGGPGTYNEQFF
once	TRBJ2-1	.	TRBV4-3	TGCGCCAGCAGCCAAGATAGAGGGAGATACAATGAGCAGTTCTTC	CASSQDRGRYNEQFF
.	TRBJ2-2	.	TRBV29-1	TGCAGCGCCGCTCGGGGACAGAACACCGGGGAGCTGTTTTTT	CSAARGQNTGELFF
few	TRBJ1-3	.	TRBV4-1	TGCGCCAGCAGCCAAACCCCCCCCGGGGGGCCTAGGTCCTCTGGAAACACCATATATTTT	CASSQTPPGGPRSSGNTIYF
few	TRBJ1-5	.	TRBV30	TGTGCCTGGAGTGTATCAGGGGCTCGTCAGCCCCAGCATTTT	CAWSVSGARQPQHF
.	TRBJ2-3	.	TRBV19	TGTGCCAGTAGTACCTCACCCGCGGGAGATACGCAGTATTTT	CASSTSPAGDTQYF
.	TRBJ2-1	TRBD2	TRBV15	TGTGCCACCAGCAGAGATCCTCGGACTAGCGGGAGGGCCGTTGAGCAGTTCTTC	CATSRDPRTSGRAVEQFF
.	TRBJ1-3	TRBD1	TRBV2	TGTGCCAGCAGTGGTAATACAGGGGGTGGAAACACCATATATTTT	CASSGNTGGGNTIYF
once	TRBJ2-3	TRBD1	TRBV24-1	TGTGCCACCGGACAGGACTCGACAGATACGCAGTATTTT	CATGQDSTDTQYF
.	TRBJ1-2	.	TRBV12-3/TRBV12-4	TGTGCCAGCAGCGTTGGGGGGTATGGCTACACCTTC	CASSVGGYGYTF
.	TRBJ1-5	.	TRBV2	TGTGCCAGCAGTGGACACCATAGCAATCAGCCCCAGCATTTT	CASSGHHSNQPQHF
.	TRBJ2-1	.	TRBV18	TGTGCCAGCTCACCACAACAGGGTGACAATGAGCAGTTCTTC	CASSPQQGDNEQFF
.	TRBJ2-3	TRBD1	TRBV11-1	TGTGCCAGCAGACACAGACAGGGTAACACGCAGTATTTT	CASRHRQGNTQYF
.	TRBJ1-5	TRBD1	TRBV30	TGTGCCTGGAGTGACGACAGGGTGTGGCAGCCCCAGCATTTT	CAWSDDRVWQPQHF
.	TRBJ1-1	TRBD1	TRBV18	TGTGCCAGCTCACCACCGCTCCAGGGGGCGACTACTGAAGCTTTCTTT	CASSPPLQGATTEAFF
once	TRBJ1-3	TRBD1	TRBV5-1	TGCGCCAGCAGCTTCGGACAGGGAAGCTCTGGAAACACCATATATTTT	CASSFGQGSSGNTIYF
.	TRBJ1-1	TRBD1	TRBV10-3	TGTGCCATCAGCCTTTCGACAGGCCGGACAGGGGGATCCACTGAAGCTTTCTTT	CAISLSTGRTGGSTEAFF
.	TRBJ1-2	TRBD1	TRBV15	TGTGCCACCAGCTCCCGCAATGAACAGGGGGGTGGCGGCTACACCTTC	CATSSRNEQGGGGYTF
.	TRBJ2-1	TRBD2	TRBV4-2	TGTGCCAGCAGCCAAGTAGCGGGAATCTCCTACAATGAGCAGTTCTTC	CASSQVAGISYNEQFF
.	TRBJ2-1	.	TRBV4-1	TGCGCCAGCAGCCCTCAGGAGGTGGGGGAGCAGTTCTTC	CASSPQEVGEQFF
.	TRBJ1-1	TRBD1	TRBV7-2	TGTGCCAGCAGCTTAAAGGGACAGGGGGCCGAAGCTTTCTTT	CASSLKGQGAEAFF
.	TRBJ1-1	.	TRBV20-1	TGCAGTGCTAGAGATACCCCCGCGACTTTCTTT	CSARDTPATFF
.	TRBJ2-7	TRBD1	TRBV4-2	TGTGCCAGCAGCCTAGGACAGGGGGCCTCCTACGAGCAGTACTTC	CASSLGQGASYEQYF
.	TRBJ1-2	.	TRBV4-1	TGCGCCAGCAGCCAAGGAGGGAGGTCTGGCTATGGCTACACCTTC	CASSQGGRSGYGYTF
.	TRBJ1-4	.	TRBV9	TGTGCCAGCAGCGTAGGCCAGGGAACTAATGAAAAACTGTTTTTT	CASSVGQGTNEKLFF
.	TRBJ2-7	TRBD2	TRBV7-2	TGTGCCAGCGCAACACCGGGACTAGCGGGAGGATTGGGCGAGCAGTACTTC	CASATPGLAGGLGEQYF
once	TRBJ2-7	.	TRBV7-2	TGTGCCAGCAGACAGACCTGGACTGATGAAGAGCAGTACTTC	CASRQTWTDEEQYF
.	TRBJ1-2	TRBD1	TRBV4-1	TGCGCCAGCAGCCAAGATCCGGCAGGGGGCAGCTACACCTTC	CASSQDPAGGSYTF